This T cell receptor (beta chain) was found in a study of blood T cell repertoires in COVID-19. Study at large: Specimens from acute and convalescent COVID-19 originated in the United States, Italy and Spain. From T cells, B-cell-depleted T cells, or PBMCs came the material, which was cDNA or gDNA.

Original processing methods: Estimation of nucleated cell counts was performed using reference gene primer amplification. The repertoire was sequenced with immunoSEQ multiplex PCR; TCRdb's copy has only in-frame clones and lacks some. V and J calls and clone size are copied from that table; D and trimming were computed from the DNA. The table shows about 100,000 clones, with around three quarters occurring only once. Germline V CDR1 and CDR2: SGHTA, FQGNSA. The CDR3 is made up of 14 amino acids. V was shortened by 4 bases and J by 1 base, with 10 bases between the two germline ends. V gene TRBV7-2 combines with J gene TRBJ1-1; tentatively, D is TRBD1 (6 bases). The clonotype was recovered from a man over 45 who had recovered from COVID-19. Sequenced input: peripheral blood. Here the CDR3 reads CASSSQGRNTEAFF. The CDR3 DNA follows: TGTGCCAGCAGCTCACAGGGTCGGAACACTGAAGCTTTCTTT.